One and the same sample provided the 7 T cell receptor beta chains below, sequenced in a study of blood T cells in healthy people across ages. The second PCR ran roughly 7 to 11 cycles with a sample-barcoded 5' primer and J-beta primers. MiXCR, applied by TCRdb to the 5' RACE reads, yields one record per CDR3 protein. The sample comprises about 1.5 million distinct CDR3 sequences, approximately 42% of which are singletons, and more than 4% rests with the top ten. Sequenced sample: blood. The receptors come from a woman aged 18 to 35 in good health.

This clonotype was picked up a small number of times. This chain connects TRBV7-8 to TRBJ2-5; D unresolved. Trimming stripped 1 base from V and 1 base from J, with 16 bases between. Germline V gene data show CDR1 as SGHVS and CDR2 as FQNEAQ. The CDR3 extends over 17 amino acids. This chain's CDR3 is CASSLDPLRHRQETQYF. The DNA of the CDR3 is TGTGCCAGCAGCTTAGATCCCCTTAGGCACCGCCAAGAGACCCAGTACTTC.

The chain uses TRBV7-2 and TRBJ2-1; D gene unclear. This CDR3 is built from 11 residues. Germline CDR1 and CDR2: SGHTA and FQGNSA. The ends were cut back, 5 bases at V and 12 bases at J, with 11 bases in the middle. The CDR3: CASSQEYLQFF. In DNA form, the CDR3 reads TGTGCCAGCAGCCAGGAGTACTTGCAGTTCTTC.

The rearrangement joins TRBV14 to TRBJ2-1, with 8 bases lining up with TRBD1. J gave up 4 bases and V 6 bases, and 14 bases lay outside the gene matches. The CDR3 runs 17 residues. Germline-derived CDR1 and CDR2 are SGHDN and FVKESK. This CDR3 is CASSQGASPAPYNEQFF. The CDR3 region has the DNA TGTGCCAGCAGTCAGGGGGCGAGCCCTGCACCTTACAATGAGCAGTTCTTC.

This clonotype was observed a handful of times. A much larger clonotype is one base distant, so this may be a read error. The CDR3 loop reads CASPARDSYNEQYF. DNA for the CDR3: TGTGCCAGCCCAGCCCGGGACTCATACAATGAGCAGTACTTC. The J gene is TRBJ2-5, the V gene TRBV27; perhaps TRBD2 as D (6 bases). Deletions cut 8 bases from V and 11 bases from J, with 24 bases between. The CDR3 is made up of 14 amino acids. Germline assignment: CDR1 MNHEY and CDR2 SMNVEV (reference sequence).

This clonotype was observed a handful of times. The chain recombines TRBV25-1 with TRBJ1-1; D is possibly TRBD1 (6 bases). The CDR3 totals 14 residues. The V end was cut by 0 bases, the J end by 4 bases, with 9 bases between. Germline CDR1 and CDR2: MGHDK and SYGVNS. CDR3 sequence: CASSEYAGVTEAFF. The CDR3 DNA follows: TGTGCCAGCAGTGAATATGCAGGGGTCACTGAAGCTTTCTTT.

This clonotype was detected only a few times. The chain recombines TRBV6-2 or TRBV6-3 with TRBJ2-6, with D unclear. The CDR3 runs to 15 residues. Germline-derived CDR1 and CDR2 are MNHEY and SVGEGT. Trimming removed 5 bases at V and 0 bases at J, with 8 bases between. The CDR3 region has the DNA TGTGCCAGCAGTAACTGGAACTCTGGGGCCAACGTCCTGACTTTC. This encodes CASSNWNSGANVLTF.

This chain joins TRBV11-2 and TRBJ1-2; 9 nucleotides agree with TRBD1. After removal of 1 base from V and 1 base from J, the junction contained 7 bases not matched to a gene. Germline V CDR1 and CDR2: SGHAT, FQNNGV. This CDR3 has 17 residues. This CDR3 is CASSLVTGGLYNYGYTF. DNA of the CDR3: TGTGCCAGCAGCTTAGTAACAGGGGGCCTCTATAACTATGGCTACACCTTC.